This TCR beta chain derives from a study of vaccination and CD4 T cells after COVID-19. Study details: Blood was drawn a median roughly 79 days post second dose, range 14 to 241.

A word on this clonotype: Antigen unknown.

General observations from the study: Only after vaccination were a median about 87% of convalescents' reactive clones seen.

Stated treatment: roughly 11-day PBMC culture with coronavirus spike peptide pools or control peptides (ViraFEST assay). Positive PCR tests dated from March to December 2020, predating US Alpha, Beta and Delta variants. With the Oncomine TCR Beta short-read assay, DNA from cultured CD4+ T cells was sequenced. In TCRdb, the PCR reads were re-called with MiXCR into one record per CDR3 protein. The table lists under 11,000 distinct CDR3 sequences, less than 85% of them singletons. Trimming stripped 2 bases from V and 0 bases from J, with 5 bases between. CDR3 length equals 14 residues. The germline V gene encodes CDR1 MDHEN and CDR2 SYDVKM.

Sequencing used CD4+ T cells from blood, cultured in vitro. The receptor was isolated from a human donor who had recovered from COVID-19. The chain employs TRBV28 and TRBJ1-3; D is unclear. CDR3 protein: CASSLLGSGNTIYF. The CDR3 DNA sequence: TGTGCCAGCAGTTTACTAGGCTCTGGAAACACCATATATTTT.